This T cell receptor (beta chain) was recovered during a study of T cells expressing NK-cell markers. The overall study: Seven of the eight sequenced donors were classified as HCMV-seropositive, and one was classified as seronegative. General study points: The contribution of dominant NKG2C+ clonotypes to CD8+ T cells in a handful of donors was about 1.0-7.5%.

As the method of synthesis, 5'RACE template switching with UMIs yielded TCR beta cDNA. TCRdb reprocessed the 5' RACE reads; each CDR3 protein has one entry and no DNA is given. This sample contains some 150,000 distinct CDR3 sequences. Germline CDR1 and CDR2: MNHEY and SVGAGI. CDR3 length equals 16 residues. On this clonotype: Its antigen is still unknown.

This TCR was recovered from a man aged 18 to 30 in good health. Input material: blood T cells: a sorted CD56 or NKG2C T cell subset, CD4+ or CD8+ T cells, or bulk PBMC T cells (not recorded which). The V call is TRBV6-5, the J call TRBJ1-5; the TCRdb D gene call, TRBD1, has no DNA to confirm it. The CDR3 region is CASSYEIGAGDQPQHF.